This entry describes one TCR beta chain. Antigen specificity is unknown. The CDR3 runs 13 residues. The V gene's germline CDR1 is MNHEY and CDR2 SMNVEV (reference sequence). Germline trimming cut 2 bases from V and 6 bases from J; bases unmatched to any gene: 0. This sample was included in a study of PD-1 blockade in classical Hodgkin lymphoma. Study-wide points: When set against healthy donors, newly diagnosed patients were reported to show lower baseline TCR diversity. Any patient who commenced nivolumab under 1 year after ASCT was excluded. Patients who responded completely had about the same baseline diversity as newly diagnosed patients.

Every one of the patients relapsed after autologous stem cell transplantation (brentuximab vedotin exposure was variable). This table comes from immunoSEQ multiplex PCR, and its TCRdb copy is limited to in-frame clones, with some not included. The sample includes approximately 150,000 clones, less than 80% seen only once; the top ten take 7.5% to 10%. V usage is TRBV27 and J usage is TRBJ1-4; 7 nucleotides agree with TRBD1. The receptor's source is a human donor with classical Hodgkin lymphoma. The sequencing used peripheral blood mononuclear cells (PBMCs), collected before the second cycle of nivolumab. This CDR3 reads CASSLDRDEKLFF. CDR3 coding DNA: TGTGCCAGCAGTTTAGACAGGGATGAAAAACTGTTTTTT.